This T cell receptor beta chain is from a study of PD-1 blockade in classical Hodgkin lymphoma. Described time point: newly diagnosed, previously untreated cHL patient sample. Germline CDR1 is SGHVS and CDR2 is FQNEAQ. V was trimmed by 5 bases and J by 7 bases, leaving 18 bases between them. This CDR3 is 15 amino acids long. The assay was immunoSEQ multiplex PCR, and TCRdb's table has in-frame clones only and misses some. The sample yields approximately 17,000 clones, 90% seen once. For this clone: Other nucleotide sequences from this sample produce the same CDR3.

This TCR was sampled from a human donor with classical Hodgkin lymphoma. The specimen was peripheral blood mononuclear cells (PBMCs). The chain carries TRBV7-8 and TRBJ1-5, with D perhaps TRBD1 (6 bases). In nucleotides, the CDR3 is TGTGCCAGCAGCCCCACGGGGGGGGGCAGACAGCCCCAGCATTTT. Protein product: CASSPTGGGRQPQHF.